This TCR beta chain derives from a study of response to subunit inactivated influenza vaccine. This CDR3 spans 12 amino acids. CDR1 is SGHAT and CDR2 is FQNNGV in the germline V gene. Trimming took 5 bases from V and 6 from J, leaving 7 bases between them. This clonotype was detected many times. What it binds is unknown. Study conclusions and caveats: The study's authors posited that every seasonal influenza vaccination enlists few new T cells.

TCRdb analysed the RT-PCR reads with MiXCR anew, one entry per CDR3 protein. The profile shows almost 250,000 distinct CDR3 sequences, roughly an eighth of them singletons. The V call is TRBV11-2, the J call TRBJ2-2; TRBD1 might be the D (6 bases). The clonotype comes from a man aged 50 to 59 who received an inactivated influenza vaccine. The sequenced sample was non-naive T cells sorted from PBMCs, obtained 14 days before vaccination. DNA for the CDR3: TGTGCCAGCAGCCACAGGGCCGGGGAGCTGTTTTTT. As protein: CASSHRAGELFF.